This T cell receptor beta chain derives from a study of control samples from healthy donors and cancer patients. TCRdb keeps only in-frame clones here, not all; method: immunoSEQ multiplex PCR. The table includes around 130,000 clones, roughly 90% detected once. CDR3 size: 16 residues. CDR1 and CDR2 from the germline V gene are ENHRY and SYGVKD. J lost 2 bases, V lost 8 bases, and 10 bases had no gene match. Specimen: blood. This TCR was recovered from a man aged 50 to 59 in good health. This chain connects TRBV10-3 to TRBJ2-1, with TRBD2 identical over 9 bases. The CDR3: CAIAGGSGGPYNEQFF. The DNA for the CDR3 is TGTGCCATCGCGGGAGGGAGCGGGGGACCCTACAATGAGCAGTTCTTC.